This TCR beta chain was recovered during a study of T cell repertoires in aging, cancer and after chemotherapy. Overall study results and limits: In each cancer cohort, median generation probability increased across chemotherapy, suggesting thymic output rebounded.

TCR beta rearrangements were amplified from peripheral blood genomic DNA. This clonotype was observed a handful of times. The antigen remains unidentified. The germline V and J ends were trimmed by 3 bases and 4 bases, with 16 bases remaining between them. This CDR3 region has 15 residues. Germline V gene sequence: CDR1 MDHEN, CDR2 SYDVKM. Multiplex touch-down PCR with TRB-A/B primers amplified rearranged V-D-J TRB sequences. TCRdb called the multiplex PCR reads again in MiXCR, with one record for every CDR3 protein. The data hold about 3,000 distinct CDR3 sequences, with about a fifth observed a single time.

The V call is TRBV28, the J call TRBJ2-7; the D gene is possibly TRBD2 (6 bases). The receptor was isolated from a human donor with a solid tumor. The sequenced sample was blood. The CDR3 sequence is CASSFAGTSEYEQYF. DNA for the CDR3: TGTGCCAGCAGTTTTGCGGGAACCTCGGAATACGAGCAGTACTTC.